The clone carrying this TCR beta chain was seen repeatedly, ten times or more. The source material, RNA transcripts, was used to amplify TCR beta CDR3 regions. Carried out on the TCR CDR3, a first-round RT-PCR used the HTBI primer set. TCRdb independently ran MiXCR on the multiplex PCR reads; one entry per CDR3 protein. Of 350,000 to 400,000 distinct CDR3 sequences detected, 15% appear once; the ten largest clones hold roughly 33%. The data originate from a study of T cells in Graves' hyperthyroidism and ophthalmopathy. The sample consisted of blood. The TCR sequence derives from a woman aged 30 to 39 with Graves' hyperthyroidism.

As DNA, the CDR3 is TGTGCCAGCAGTTCCTCTACCTTAGGAGGGACAGATACGCAGTATTTT. It specifies CASSSSTLGGTDTQYF. This sequence joins TRBV28 and TRBJ2-3; weak D call: TRBD2 (6 bases). The CDR3 contains 16 residues. Looked up from germline, CDR1 is MDHEN and CDR2 is SYDVKM. V was clipped by 4 bases and J by 3 bases, with 17 bases between them.